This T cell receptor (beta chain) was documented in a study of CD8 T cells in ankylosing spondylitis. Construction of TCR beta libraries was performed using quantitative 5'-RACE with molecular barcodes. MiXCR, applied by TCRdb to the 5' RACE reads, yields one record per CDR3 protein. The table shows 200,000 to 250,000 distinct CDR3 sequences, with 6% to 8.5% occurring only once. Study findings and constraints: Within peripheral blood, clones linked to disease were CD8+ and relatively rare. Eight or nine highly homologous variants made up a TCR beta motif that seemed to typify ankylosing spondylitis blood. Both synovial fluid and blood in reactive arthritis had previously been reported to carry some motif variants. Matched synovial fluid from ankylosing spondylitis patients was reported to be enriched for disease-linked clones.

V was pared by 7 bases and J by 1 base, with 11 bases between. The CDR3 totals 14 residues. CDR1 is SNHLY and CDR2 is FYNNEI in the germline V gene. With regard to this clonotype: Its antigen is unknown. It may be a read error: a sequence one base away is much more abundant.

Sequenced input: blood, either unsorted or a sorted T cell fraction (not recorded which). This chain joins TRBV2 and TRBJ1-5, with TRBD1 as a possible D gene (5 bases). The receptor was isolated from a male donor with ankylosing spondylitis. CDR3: CASTVRGSNQPQHF. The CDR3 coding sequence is TGTGCCAGCACGGTACGGGGGAGCAATCAGCCCCAGCATTTT.